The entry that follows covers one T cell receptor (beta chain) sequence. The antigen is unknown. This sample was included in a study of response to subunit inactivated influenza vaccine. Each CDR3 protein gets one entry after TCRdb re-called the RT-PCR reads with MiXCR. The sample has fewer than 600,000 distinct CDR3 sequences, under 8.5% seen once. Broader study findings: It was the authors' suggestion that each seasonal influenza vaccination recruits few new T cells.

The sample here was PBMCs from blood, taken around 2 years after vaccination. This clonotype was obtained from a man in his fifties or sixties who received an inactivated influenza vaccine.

The chain's CDR3 is CASSAVATDTQYF. As DNA, the CDR3 is TGCGCCAGCAGCGCGGTCGCCACAGATACGCAGTATTTT. V and J are TRBV5-1 and TRBJ2-3; D uncertain. Germline V gene lookup returns CDR1 SGHRS and CDR2 YFSETQ. Between the trimmed V and J ends, which lost 4 bases and 2 bases, there was a span of 8 bases. The CDR3 loop spans 13 amino acids. Together with reference TRBV5-1 and TRBJ2-3, the CDR3 gives the full variable domain: KAGVTQTPRYLIKTRGQQVTLSCSPISGHRSVSWYQQTPGQGLQFLFEYFSETQRNKGNFPGRFSGRQFSNSRSEMNVSTLELGDSALYLCASSAVATDTQYFGPGTRLTVL.